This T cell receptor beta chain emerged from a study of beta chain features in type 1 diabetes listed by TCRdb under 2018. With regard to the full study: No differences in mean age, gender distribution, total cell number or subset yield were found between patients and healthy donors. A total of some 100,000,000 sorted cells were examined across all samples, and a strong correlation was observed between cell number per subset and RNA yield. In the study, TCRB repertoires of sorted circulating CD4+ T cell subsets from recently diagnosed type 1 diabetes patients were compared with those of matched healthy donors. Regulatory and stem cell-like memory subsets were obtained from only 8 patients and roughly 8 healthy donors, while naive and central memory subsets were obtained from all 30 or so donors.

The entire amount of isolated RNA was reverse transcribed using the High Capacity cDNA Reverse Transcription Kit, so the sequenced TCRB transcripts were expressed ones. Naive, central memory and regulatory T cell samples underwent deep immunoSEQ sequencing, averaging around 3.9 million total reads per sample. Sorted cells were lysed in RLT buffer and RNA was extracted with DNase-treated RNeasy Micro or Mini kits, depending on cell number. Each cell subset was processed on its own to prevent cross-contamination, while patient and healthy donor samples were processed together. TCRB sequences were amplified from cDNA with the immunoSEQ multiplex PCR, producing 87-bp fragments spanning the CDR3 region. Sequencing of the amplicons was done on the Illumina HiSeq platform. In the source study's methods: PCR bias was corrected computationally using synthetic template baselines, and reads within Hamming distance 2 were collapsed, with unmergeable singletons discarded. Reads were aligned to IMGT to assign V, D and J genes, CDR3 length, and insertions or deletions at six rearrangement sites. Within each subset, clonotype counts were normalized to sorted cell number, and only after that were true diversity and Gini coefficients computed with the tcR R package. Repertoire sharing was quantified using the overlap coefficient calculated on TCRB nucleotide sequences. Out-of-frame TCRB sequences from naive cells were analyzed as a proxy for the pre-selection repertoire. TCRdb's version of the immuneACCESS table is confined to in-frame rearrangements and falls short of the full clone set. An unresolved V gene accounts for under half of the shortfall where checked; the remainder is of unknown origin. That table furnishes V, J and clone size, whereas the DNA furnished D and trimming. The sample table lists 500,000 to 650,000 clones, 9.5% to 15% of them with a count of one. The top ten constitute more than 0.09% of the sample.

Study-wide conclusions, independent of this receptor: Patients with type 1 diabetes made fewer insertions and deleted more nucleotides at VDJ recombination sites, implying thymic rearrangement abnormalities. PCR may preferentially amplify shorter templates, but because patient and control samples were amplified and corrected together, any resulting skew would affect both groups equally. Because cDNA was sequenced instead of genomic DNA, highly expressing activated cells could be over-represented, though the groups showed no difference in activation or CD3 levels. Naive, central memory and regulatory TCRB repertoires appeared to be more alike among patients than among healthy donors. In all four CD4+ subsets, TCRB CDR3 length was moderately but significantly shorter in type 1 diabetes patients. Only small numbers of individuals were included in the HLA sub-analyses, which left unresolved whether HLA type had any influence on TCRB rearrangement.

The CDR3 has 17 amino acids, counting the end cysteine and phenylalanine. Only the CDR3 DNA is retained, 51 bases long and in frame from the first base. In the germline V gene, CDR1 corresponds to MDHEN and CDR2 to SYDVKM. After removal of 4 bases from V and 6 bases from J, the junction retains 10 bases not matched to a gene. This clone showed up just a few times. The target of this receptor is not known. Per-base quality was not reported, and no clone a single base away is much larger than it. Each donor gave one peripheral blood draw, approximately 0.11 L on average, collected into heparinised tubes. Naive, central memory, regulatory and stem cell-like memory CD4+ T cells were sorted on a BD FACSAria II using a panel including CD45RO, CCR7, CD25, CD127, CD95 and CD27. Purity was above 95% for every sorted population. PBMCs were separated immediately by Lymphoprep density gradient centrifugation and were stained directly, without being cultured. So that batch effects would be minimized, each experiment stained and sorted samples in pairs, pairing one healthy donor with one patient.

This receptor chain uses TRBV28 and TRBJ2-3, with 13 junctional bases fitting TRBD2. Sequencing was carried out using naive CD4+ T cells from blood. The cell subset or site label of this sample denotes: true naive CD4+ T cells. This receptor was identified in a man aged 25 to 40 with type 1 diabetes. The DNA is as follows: TGTGCCAGCAGTTCTGGGACTAGCGGGGCTAGCGGCGATACGCAGTATTTT. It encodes CASSSGTSGASGDTQYF.